The rows below give T cell receptor beta chains drawn from one sample of a study of lymphopenia after photon versus proton radiotherapy. Method: immunoSEQ multiplex PCR; TCRdb's copy keeps in-frame clones and lacks some. The sample lists roughly 58,000 clones, roughly 87% occurring once. The material sequenced was peripheral blood, taken from a patient treated with proton-based radiotherapy. The receptors were sampled from an older man with esophageal cancer. Each CDR3 is given with its conserved first and last residue. D genes are given only for firm matches. Clone size is not always given. Where it is, it says once, few, many or a class for expanded clones.

>TRBV7-9|TRBD1|TRBJ1-6|NA
TGTGCCGTACTCCCGGGACAGTCTAATTCACCCCTCCACTTT
CAVLPGQSNSPLHF
>TRBV7-2|TRBD1|TRBJ2-7|NA
TGTGCCAGCAGCCCCCGGACAGGGGGTTCGGGCGAGCAGTACTTC
CASSPRTGGSGEQYF
>TRBV6-1|TRBD1|TRBJ1-2|NA
TGTGCCAGCAGCCTGGGACAGGAGTTCTATGGCTACACCTTC
CASSLGQEFYGYTF
>TRBV7-9|NA|TRBJ1-1|NA
TGTGCCAGCAGCCCCTCGGGGGGGGCGGAAGCTTTCTTT
CASSPSGGAEAFF
>TRBV6-5|NA|TRBJ2-7|NA
TGTGCCAGCAGTTACAGCAGGGGGAGGTACGAGCAGTACTTC
CASSYSRGRYEQYF
>TRBV20-1|NA|TRBJ2-7|NA
TGCAGTGCTTATCGATTGTACGAGCAGTACTTC
CSAYRLYEQYF
>TRBV19|NA|TRBJ1-1|NA
TGTGCCAGTAATGAACCGGGACGGGGGAACACTGAAGCTTTCTTT
CASNEPGRGNTEAFF
>TRBV27|TRBD2|TRBJ2-3|NA
TGTGCCAGCAGTACCTCGCCTAGCGGGATCACAGATACGCAGTATTTT
CASSTSPSGITDTQYF
>TRBV25-1|TRBD1|TRBJ2-4|NA
TGTGCCAGCAGTGGCCTTGGGACAGATCTAGCCAAAAACATTCAGTACTTC
CASSGLGTDLAKNIQYF
>TRBV27|TRBD1|TRBJ1-1|few
TGTGCCAGCAGTGGCGACAGGGCCCTGAACACTGAAGCTTTCTTT
CASSGDRALNTEAFF
>TRBV19|TRBD2|TRBJ2-3|NA
TGTGCCAGTAGTGCGACTAGCGGGAGGGGGTCGGGTACGCAGTATTTT
CASSATSGRGSGTQYF
>TRBV6-5|NA|TRBJ2-5|NA
TGTGCCAGCAGTTACGCCGGTGTAGCTACTCAAGAGACCCAGTACTTC
CASSYAGVATQETQYF
>TRBV27|TRBD2|TRBJ2-7|NA
TGTGCCACCCTCGGGATCCGGACTAGCGGCACCTACGAGCAGTACTTC
CATLGIRTSGTYEQYF
>TRBV10-1|NA|TRBJ2-7|NA
TGCGCCAGCAGTGAGTCGACTCCCCCTGACCACAGGGTGGGGTACGAGCAGTACTTC
CASSESTPPDHRVGYEQYF
>TRBV7-9|TRBD1|TRBJ2-1|NA
TGTGCCAGCAGCTTCAACAGGGGGGAGTACAATGAGCAGTTCTTC
CASSFNRGEYNEQFF
>TRBV30|TRBD1|TRBJ2-7|NA
TGTGCCTGGAGTGTTACAGGGACAGAGGAGCAGTACTTC
CAWSVTGTEEQYF
>TRBV5-5|NA|TRBJ1-5|NA
TGTGCCAGCAGCGAGGGACCGAGCAATCAGCCCCAGCATTTT
CASSEGPSNQPQHF
>TRBV7-2|NA|TRBJ2-1|NA
TGTGCCAGCAGCTTTGGGGCCCTGAGCTCCTACAATGAGCAGTTCTTC
CASSFGALSSYNEQFF
>TRBV6-5|NA|TRBJ1-3|once
TGTGCCAGCAGTTACTCGAGTGCTTCTGGAAACACCATATATTTT
CASSYSSASGNTIYF
>TRBV4-3|NA|TRBJ2-1|NA
TGCGCCAGCAGCCAAGATAGGAGTTTAAATGAGCAGTTCTTC
CASSQDRSLNEQFF
>TRBV4-3|TRBD1|TRBJ1-2|NA
TGCGCCAGCAGCCAAGATTCCGGGGCAGGGGGTGGCTACACCTTC
CASSQDSGAGGGYTF
>TRBV4-2|NA|TRBJ2-1|NA
TGTGCCAGCAGCTTGGGCCCCAACTCCTACAATGAGCAGTTCTTC
CASSLGPNSYNEQFF
>TRBV30|NA|TRBJ2-7|NA
TGTGCCTGGAGTTCCCGGTACGAGCAGTACTTC
CAWSSRYEQYF
>TRBV6-1|TRBD1|TRBJ2-5|NA
TGTGCCAGCAGTGTAACAGGGGCCCTCGGGGAGACCCAGTACTTC
CASSVTGALGETQYF
>TRBV19|NA|TRBJ1-5|NA
TGTGCCAGTAGTTATCGGGACGGAGATCAGCCCCAGCATTTT
CASSYRDGDQPQHF
>TRBV5-1|NA|TRBJ1-1|NA
TGCGCCAGCAGCTTGGTATCAGTGAACACTGAAGCTTTCTTT
CASSLVSVNTEAFF
>TRBV7-2|TRBD2|TRBJ2-5|NA
TGTGCCAGCAGCCCTCGGACTAGCGGGAGTAGGCAAGAGACCCAGTACTTC
CASSPRTSGSRQETQYF
>TRBV7-2|NA|TRBJ2-7|once
TGTGCCAGCAGCTTATTGGGCCCGGGGGAGCAGTACTTC
CASSLLGPGEQYF
>TRBV27|NA|TRBJ2-7|once
TGTGCCAGCTACGGAGGGTACGGCGAGCAGTACTTC
CASYGGYGEQYF
>TRBV7-2|NA|TRBJ1-2|once
TGTGCCAGCAGCCCGACAGAGGGGGGCTATGGCTACACCTTC
CASSPTEGGYGYTF
>TRBV6-1|TRBD2|TRBJ2-7|NA
TGTGCCAGCAGTGAATGGTCGGGGGGGGGCCACCTTACCTACGAGCAGTACTTC
CASSEWSGGGHLTYEQYF
>TRBV29-1|NA|TRBJ1-5|NA
TGCAGCGTTGCCCAGGGGAGCAATCAGCCCCAGCATTTT
CSVAQGSNQPQHF
>TRBV9|NA|TRBJ2-5|few
TGTGCCAGCAGCGTAGACCATACCCCGGGGGAGACCCAGTACTTC
CASSVDHTPGETQYF
>TRBV5-5|TRBD1|TRBJ1-5|NA
TGTGCCAGCAGCGAGCGGACAGGGGGCAATCAGCCCCAGCATTTT
CASSERTGGNQPQHF
>TRBV11-2|NA|TRBJ2-1|NA
TGTGCCAGCAGCTACGGTGTGGTCTATGAGCAGTTCTTC
CASSYGVVYEQFF
>TRBV6-5|TRBD1|TRBJ2-1|NA
TGTGCCAGCAGTTACTCACCCGGGACAGGTGTCAATGAGCAGTTCTTC
CASSYSPGTGVNEQFF
>TRBV5-6|NA|TRBJ1-6|NA
TGTGCCAGCAGCTTGTATACAGCGAATTCACCCCTCCACTTT
CASSLYTANSPLHF
>TRBV6-5|NA|TRBJ1-2|NA
TGTGCCAGCAGCTGGTTTGGGGCTGGTGGCTACACCTTC
CASSWFGAGGYTF
>TRBV6-1|NA|TRBJ2-7|NA
TGTGCCAGCAGAGACGACCGGGGATTTGGCTACGAGCAGTACTTC
CASRDDRGFGYEQYF
>TRBV19|NA|TRBJ1-2|NA
TGTGCCAGCCTCCGGGGGAGCGACTATGGCTACACCTTC
CASLRGSDYGYTF
>TRBV2|TRBD1|TRBJ2-3|NA
TGTGCCAGCTCGAGGGGGCCAGATACGCAGTATTTT
CASSRGPDTQYF
>TRBV30|NA|TRBJ2-3|NA
TGTGCCTGGAGTCCCTCCTTTCTACAGACATCAGATACGCAGTATTTT
CAWSPSFLQTSDTQYF